The sequence of this T cell receptor (beta chain) was determined in a study of cytomegalovirus exposure and HLA in healthy donors. V shed 4 bases, J shed 8 bases, and the junction held 9 bases outside the gene matches. The CDR3 runs 14 residues. The germline gives CDR1 SGHNT, CDR2 YYREEE (reference sequence). Produced via immunoSEQ multiplex PCR; TCRdb's table is partial and in-frame only. In the table there are about 64,000 clones, about 89% of which are singletons. The rearrangement links TRBV5-4 to TRBJ1-2; 9 bases line up with TRBD1. The sample consisted of PBMCs. This TCR was sampled from a young woman in good health and CMV-seronegative. This CDR3 reads CASSVDRGNEGYTF. DNA of the CDR3: TGTGCCAGCAGCGTAGACAGGGGGAACGAAGGCTACACCTTC.